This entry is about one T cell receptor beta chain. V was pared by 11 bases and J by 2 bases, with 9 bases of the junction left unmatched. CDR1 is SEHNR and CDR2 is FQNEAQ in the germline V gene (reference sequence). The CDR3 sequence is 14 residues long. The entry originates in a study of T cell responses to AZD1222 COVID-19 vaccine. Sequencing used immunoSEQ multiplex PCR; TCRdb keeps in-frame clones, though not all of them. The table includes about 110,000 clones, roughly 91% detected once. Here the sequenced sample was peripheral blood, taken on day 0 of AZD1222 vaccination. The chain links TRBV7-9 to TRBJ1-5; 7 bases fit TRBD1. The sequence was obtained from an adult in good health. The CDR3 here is CAGQEQGRNQPQHF. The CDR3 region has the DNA TGTGCCGGACAAGAACAGGGGCGCAATCAGCCCCAGCATTTT.